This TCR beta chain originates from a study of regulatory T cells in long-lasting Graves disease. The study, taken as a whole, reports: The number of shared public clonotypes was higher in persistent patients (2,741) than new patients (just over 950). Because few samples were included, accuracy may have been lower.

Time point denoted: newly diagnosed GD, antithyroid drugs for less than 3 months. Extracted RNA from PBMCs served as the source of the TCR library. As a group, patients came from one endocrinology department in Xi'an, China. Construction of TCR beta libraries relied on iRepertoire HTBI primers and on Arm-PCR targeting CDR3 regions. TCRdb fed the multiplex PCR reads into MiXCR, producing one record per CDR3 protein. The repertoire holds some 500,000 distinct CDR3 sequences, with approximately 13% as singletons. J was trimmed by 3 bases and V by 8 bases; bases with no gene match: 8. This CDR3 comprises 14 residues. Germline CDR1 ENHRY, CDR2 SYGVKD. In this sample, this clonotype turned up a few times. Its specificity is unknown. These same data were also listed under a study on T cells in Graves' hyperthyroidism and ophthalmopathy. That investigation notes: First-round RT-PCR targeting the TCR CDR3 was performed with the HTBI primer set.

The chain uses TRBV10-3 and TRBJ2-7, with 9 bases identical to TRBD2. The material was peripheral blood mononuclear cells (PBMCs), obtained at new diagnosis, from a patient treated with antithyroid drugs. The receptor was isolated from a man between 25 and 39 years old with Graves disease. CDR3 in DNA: TGTGCCATCGGCGAGAGCGGGGGGAACTACGAGCAGTACTTC. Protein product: CAIGESGGNYEQYF.